This T cell receptor beta chain is drawn from a study of OX40 agonist ivuxolimab in advanced cancers. Method: immunoSEQ multiplex PCR; TCRdb's copy keeps in-frame clones and lacks some. The table lists over 50,000 clones, roughly 85% of them singletons, with around 4% in the top ten. This CDR3 contains 13 residues. Germline V gene lookup returns CDR1 MNHEY and CDR2 SVGAGI. Trimming removed 5 bases from V and 8 bases from J, with 10 bases in between. This specimen consisted of CD4+ or CD8+ T cells sorted from blood, obtained in a trial of the OX40 agonist ivuxolimab. This chain connects TRBV6-5 to TRBJ1-6; D gene uncertain. The source is an adult with an advanced solid tumor such as melanoma, head and neck, liver or kidney cancer. CDR3 DNA sequence: TGTGCCAGCAGTGATATCACGGATTCACCCCTCCACTTT. This sequence encodes CASSDITDSPLHF.